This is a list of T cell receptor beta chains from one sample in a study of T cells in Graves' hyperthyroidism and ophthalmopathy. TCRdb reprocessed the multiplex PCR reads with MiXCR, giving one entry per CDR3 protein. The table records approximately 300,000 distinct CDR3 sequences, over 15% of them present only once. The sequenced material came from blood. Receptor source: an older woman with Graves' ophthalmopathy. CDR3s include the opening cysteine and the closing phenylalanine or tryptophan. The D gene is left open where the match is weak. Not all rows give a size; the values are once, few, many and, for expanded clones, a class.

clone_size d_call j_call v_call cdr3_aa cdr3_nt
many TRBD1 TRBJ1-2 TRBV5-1 CASSDRERGRANYGYTF TGCGCCAGCAGTGACAGGGAGAGAGGAAGGGCTAACTATGGCTACACCTTC
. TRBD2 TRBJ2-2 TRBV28 CASSFRGGSATGELFF TGTGCCAGCAGTTTTCGGGGCGGGAGCGCCACCGGGGAGCTGTTTTTT
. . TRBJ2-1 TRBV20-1 CSGKGAGGWQQFF TGCAGTGGAAAGGGGGCGGGAGGTTGGCAGCAGTTCTTC
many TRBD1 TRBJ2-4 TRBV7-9 CASSSSDRGNMDIQYF TGTGCCAGCAGCTCAAGCGACAGGGGTAATATGGACATTCAGTACTTC
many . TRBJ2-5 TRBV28 CASSSPGTNGKETQYF TGTGCCAGCAGTTCGCCCGGGACAAACGGCAAAGAGACCCAGTACTTC
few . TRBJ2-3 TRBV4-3 CASSQGEAQYF TGCGCCAGCAGCCAAGGGGAGGCGCAGTATTTT
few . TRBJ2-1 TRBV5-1 CASTWGPENNEQFF TGCGCCAGCACCTGGGGGCCTGAGAACAATGAGCAGTTCTTC
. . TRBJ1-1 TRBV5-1 CASSADRMNTEAFF TGCGCCAGCAGCGCGGACAGAATGAACACTGAAGCTTTCTTT
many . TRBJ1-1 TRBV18 CASSPPEELNTEAFF TGTGCCAGCTCACCACCGGAGGAATTAAACACTGAAGCTTTCTTT
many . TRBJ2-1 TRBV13 CASSLGGQWTNNEQFF TGTGCCAGCAGCTTAGGGGGCCAGTGGACGAACAATGAGCAGTTCTTC
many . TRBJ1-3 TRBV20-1 CSAHRDSGNTIYF TGCAGTGCGCACAGGGATTCGGGAAACACCATATATTTT
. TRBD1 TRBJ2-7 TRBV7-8 CASSGTGRYEQYF TGTGCCAGCAGCGGGACAGGGCGTTACGAGCAGTACTTC
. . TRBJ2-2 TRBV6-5 CASSYGRGELFF TGTGCCAGCAGTTACGGGCGGGGGGAGCTGTTTTTT
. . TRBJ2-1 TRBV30 CAWKLGLYNEQFF TGTGCCTGGAAGCTGGGGCTATACAATGAGCAGTTCTTC
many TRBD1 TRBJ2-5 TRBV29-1 CSVEGTGTFLETQYF TGCAGCGTTGAAGGGACAGGGACCTTCTTAGAGACCCAGTACTTC
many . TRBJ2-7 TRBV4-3 CASSQDGTYEQYF TGCGCCAGCAGCCAAGACGGAACCTACGAGCAGTACTTC